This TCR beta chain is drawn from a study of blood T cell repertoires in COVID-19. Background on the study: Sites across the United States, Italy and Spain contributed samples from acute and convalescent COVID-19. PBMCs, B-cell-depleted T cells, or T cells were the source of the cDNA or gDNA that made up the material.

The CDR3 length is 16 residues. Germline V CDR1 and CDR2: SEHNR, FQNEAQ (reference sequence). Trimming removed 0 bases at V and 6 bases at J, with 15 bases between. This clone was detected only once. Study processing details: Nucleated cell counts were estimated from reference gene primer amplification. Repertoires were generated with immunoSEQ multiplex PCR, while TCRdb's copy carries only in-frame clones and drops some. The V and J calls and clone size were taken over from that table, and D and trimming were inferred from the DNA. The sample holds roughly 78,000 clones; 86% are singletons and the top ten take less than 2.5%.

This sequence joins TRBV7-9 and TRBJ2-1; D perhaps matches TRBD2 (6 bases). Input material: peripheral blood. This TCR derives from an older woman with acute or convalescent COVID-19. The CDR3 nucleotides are TGTGCCAGCAGCTTAGCGGGGGGTGGGATCGGCAATGAGCAGTTCTTC. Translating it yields CASSLAGGGIGNEQFF.